This T cell receptor beta chain emerged from a study of T cell repertoires in cytomegalovirus infection. Whole-study context: TCR beta signatures that were public indicated CMV infection and matching HLA type. General study findings and limits: The study identified carriers of CMV plus the relevant HLA from cumulative public TCR beta family frequency. CMV-specific TCR beta clonotypes restricted by HLA-C dominated the ex vivo response.

This clonotype was observed a few times. What it binds is unknown. A single record per CDR3 protein comes from TCRdb applying MiXCR to the reads. There are about 320,000 distinct CDR3 sequences in the sample; around a tenth occur only once, and around 4.5% lies in the top ten. The germline CDR1 and CDR2 sequences are SGHTA and FQGNSA. The CDR3 consists of 15 residues. Trimming left V 1 base short and J 2 bases short, with 10 bases between. The rearrangement uses TRBV7-2 and TRBJ2-3, with D possibly being TRBD1 (5 bases). The receptor comes from a human donor in good health (CMV status not recorded). Some clones in this sample may be carry-over from other donors' samples. The material sequenced was PBMCs. The CDR3 DNA reads TGTGCCAGCAGCTTAGAGCCAGGGCCCACAGATACGCAGTATTTT. Translated: CASSLEPGPTDTQYF.